The rows below give T cell receptor beta chains drawn from one sample of a study of T cells in Graves' hyperthyroidism and ophthalmopathy. One entry per CDR3 protein results from TCRdb running MiXCR on the multiplex PCR reads. This table holds some 690,000 distinct CDR3 sequences, 17% found once. The source material was blood. The receptor set was obtained from a man aged 50-60 years with Graves' hyperthyroidism. CDR3s include the opening cysteine and the closing phenylalanine or tryptophan. Each record gives: V gene, clone size, J gene, D gene, CDR3 DNA, CDR3 protein. A D gene is named only where the DNA matches it firmly. Size is stated for part of the rows, as once, few or many counts, or as a class when the clone is expanded.

V gene: TRBV27
clone size: many
J gene: TRBJ2-1
D gene: -
CDR3 DNA: TGTGCCAGCAGTTTCAGGGCGTCCTACAATGAGCAGTTCTTC
CDR3 protein: CASSFRASYNEQFF

V gene: TRBV25-1
clone size: many
J gene: TRBJ2-7
D gene: TRBD1
CDR3 DNA: TGTGCCAGCAGTGCCAACTACGGACAGGGTGCCTACGAGCAGTACTTC
CDR3 protein: CASSANYGQGAYEQYF

V gene: TRBV10-2
clone size: few
J gene: TRBJ1-1
D gene: -
CDR3 DNA: TGCGCCAGCAGCGCCGACGGGTTTGAAGCTTTCTTT
CDR3 protein: CASSADGFEAFF

V gene: TRBV6-1
clone size: -
J gene: TRBJ1-5
D gene: -
CDR3 DNA: TGCGCCAGCAGTCCGAACATCTATCAGCCCCAGCATTTT
CDR3 protein: CASSPNIYQPQHF

V gene: TRBV27
clone size: many
J gene: TRBJ2-7
D gene: -
CDR3 DNA: TGTGCCAGCAGTTTTGGACATTATCCGACGCCCTACGAGCAGTACTTC
CDR3 protein: CASSFGHYPTPYEQYF

V gene: TRBV20-1
clone size: many
J gene: TRBJ1-5
D gene: -
CDR3 DNA: TGCAGTGCTAGGGGGGGAGGGGGCAATCAGCCCCAGCATTTT
CDR3 protein: CSARGGGGNQPQHF

V gene: TRBV2
clone size: few
J gene: TRBJ1-5
D gene: -
CDR3 DNA: TGTGCCAGCAAGAATGACCTCGAGGGCAATCAGCCCCAGCATTTT
CDR3 protein: CASKNDLEGNQPQHF

V gene: TRBV29-1
clone size: -
J gene: TRBJ2-1
D gene: TRBD2
CDR3 DNA: TGCAGCGCTGTAGACGGGACTAGCTCTTACAATGAGCAGTTCTTC
CDR3 protein: CSAVDGTSSYNEQFF

V gene: TRBV28
clone size: -
J gene: TRBJ1-1
D gene: -
CDR3 DNA: TGTGCCAGCAGTATATTAGAGAACACTGAAGCTTCCTTT
CDR3 protein: CASSILENTEASF

V gene: TRBV13
clone size: many
J gene: TRBJ2-3
D gene: TRBD2
CDR3 DNA: TGTGCCAGCAGCCCTACCGGGACTAGCGGCACAGATACGCAGTATTTT
CDR3 protein: CASSPTGTSGTDTQYF

V gene: TRBV29-1
clone size: -
J gene: TRBJ1-5
D gene: -
CDR3 DNA: TGCAGCGTTGAAATGGGCCTAAATCAGCCCCAGCATTTT
CDR3 protein: CSVEMGLNQPQHF

V gene: TRBV7-2
clone size: many
J gene: TRBJ1-5
D gene: -
CDR3 DNA: TGTGCCAGCAGCTCAAATACAGGTCTTCGGCTCAATCAGCCCCAGCATTTT
CDR3 protein: CASSSNTGLRLNQPQHF

V gene: TRBV4-1
clone size: -
J gene: TRBJ1-1
D gene: -
CDR3 DNA: TGCGCCAGCAGCCCATGGGAGCGTAGCGGGGCTGAAGCTTTCTTT
CDR3 protein: CASSPWERSGAEAFF

V gene: TRBV9
clone size: -
J gene: TRBJ2-3
D gene: -
CDR3 DNA: TGTGCCAGCAGCGTAGGGACTCAGAGGACAGATACGCAGTATTTT
CDR3 protein: CASSVGTQRTDTQYF

V gene: TRBV9
clone size: many
J gene: TRBJ2-2
D gene: TRBD2
CDR3 DNA: TGTGCCAGTTCGGGGACTAGCGGGAGTGGGTACACCGGGGAGCTGTTTTTT
CDR3 protein: CASSGTSGSGYTGELFF

V gene: TRBV27
clone size: few
J gene: TRBJ2-7
D gene: TRBD1
CDR3 DNA: TGTGCCAGCAGGTTCGGGACAGGGGTGTACGAGCAGTACTTC
CDR3 protein: CASRFGTGVYEQYF

V gene: TRBV28
clone size: -
J gene: TRBJ2-4
D gene: -
CDR3 DNA: TGTGCCAGCAGTTTAAAGGCTGCGGGAAAAAACATTCAGTACTTC
CDR3 protein: CASSLKAAGKNIQYF

V gene: TRBV11-2
clone size: many
J gene: TRBJ1-4
D gene: -
CDR3 DNA: TGTGCCAGCAGCCCCGGGCCGGAAAAACTGTTTTTT
CDR3 protein: CASSPGPEKLFF

V gene: TRBV29-1
clone size: few
J gene: TRBJ2-7
D gene: -
CDR3 DNA: TGCAGCGTTGGGACATTGAGCGAGCAGTACTTC
CDR3 protein: CSVGTLSEQYF

V gene: TRBV2
clone size: many
J gene: TRBJ1-1
D gene: -
CDR3 DNA: TGTGCCAGCAGTGGCTTAAGGGACGAGAACACTGAAGCTTTCTTT
CDR3 protein: CASSGLRDENTEAFF

V gene: TRBV19
clone size: few
J gene: TRBJ2-2
D gene: -
CDR3 DNA: TGTGCCAGTAGAACAGCGGGCCAGGCCGGGGAGCTGTTTTTT
CDR3 protein: CASRTAGQAGELFF

V gene: TRBV28
clone size: many
J gene: TRBJ2-7
D gene: -
CDR3 DNA: TGTGCCAGCAGACCCGTAGCAGGAGACTACGAGCAGTACTTC
CDR3 protein: CASRPVAGDYEQYF

V gene: TRBV28
clone size: many
J gene: TRBJ2-7
D gene: TRBD2
CDR3 DNA: TGTGCCAGCAGTTTAGGACTAGCGGAAGACTACGAGCAGTACTTC
CDR3 protein: CASSLGLAEDYEQYF

V gene: TRBV2
clone size: -
J gene: TRBJ2-1
D gene: TRBD2
CDR3 DNA: TGTGCCAGCAGTGAGGGGCGGGAGGATGGTAGTAAGCAGTTCTTC
CDR3 protein: CASSEGREDGSKQFF

V gene: TRBV28
clone size: many
J gene: TRBJ2-7
D gene: -
CDR3 DNA: TGTGCCAGCAGTTCCCAGGGGGGGCTAAACTCCTACGAGCAGTACTTC
CDR3 protein: CASSSQGGLNSYEQYF

V gene: TRBV7-9
clone size: few
J gene: TRBJ2-2
D gene: TRBD2
CDR3 DNA: TGTGCCTCTAGGGTCGGGACTAGCGGGTCCGGGGAGCTGTTTTTT
CDR3 protein: CASRVGTSGSGELFF

V gene: TRBV5-6
clone size: -
J gene: TRBJ2-1
D gene: TRBD2
CDR3 DNA: TGTGCCAGCAGCCTGGGGGGGACTAGTAGATGGAATGAGCAGTTCTTC
CDR3 protein: CASSLGGTSRWNEQFF

V gene: TRBV5-1
clone size: -
J gene: TRBJ2-5
D gene: -
CDR3 DNA: TGCGCCAGCAGCTTGGCCAGCGTTCCGGAGACCCAGTACTTC
CDR3 protein: CASSLASVPETQYF

V gene: TRBV20-1
clone size: many
J gene: TRBJ1-5
D gene: TRBD1
CDR3 DNA: TGCAGTGCTAGAGATCTGAGGCAGGGGGCTATAGTTCAGCCCCAGCATTTT
CDR3 protein: CSARDLRQGAIVQPQHF

V gene: TRBV5-1
clone size: many
J gene: TRBJ1-4
D gene: -
CDR3 DNA: TGCGCCAGCAGCTTTCAGGGGACGTCGGAACGTGAAAAACTGTTTTTT
CDR3 protein: CASSFQGTSEREKLFF

V gene: TRBV25-1
clone size: few
J gene: TRBJ2-3
D gene: -
CDR3 DNA: TGTGCCAGCAGTGAATGGGGGGCCCGCACAGATACGCAGTATTTT
CDR3 protein: CASSEWGARTDTQYF

V gene: TRBV27
clone size: few
J gene: TRBJ1-5
D gene: -
CDR3 DNA: TGTGCCAGCAGTTTATCGAACCCCCCCAGCAATCAGCCCCAGCATTTT
CDR3 protein: CASSLSNPPSNQPQHF

V gene: TRBV6-1
clone size: -
J gene: TRBJ2-3
D gene: -
CDR3 DNA: TGTGCCAGCAGTGAAGCGCGAGCTAGCGCATACACAGATACGCAGTATTTT
CDR3 protein: CASSEARASAYTDTQYF

V gene: TRBV28
clone size: many
J gene: TRBJ1-2
D gene: -
CDR3 DNA: TGTGCCAGCAGTTTTGGTAGTGGCTACACCTTC
CDR3 protein: CASSFGSGYTF

V gene: TRBV7-2
clone size: -
J gene: TRBJ1-6
D gene: -
CDR3 DNA: TGTGCCAGCAGCCCGCGGCCCTGGGCAGGCCGCCTGGGTTCACCCCTCCACTTT
CDR3 protein: CASSPRPWAGRLGSPLHF

V gene: TRBV7-2
clone size: few
J gene: TRBJ2-2
D gene: TRBD2
CDR3 DNA: TGTGCCAGCAGCTCGGGACTAGCGGGGCTGAACACCGGGGAGCTGTTTTTT
CDR3 protein: CASSSGLAGLNTGELFF

V gene: TRBV5-1
clone size: few
J gene: TRBJ2-3
D gene: -
CDR3 DNA: TGCGCCAGCAGCGGTATTGGCACAGATACGCAGTATTTT
CDR3 protein: CASSGIGTDTQYF

V gene: TRBV30
clone size: -
J gene: TRBJ1-2
D gene: -
CDR3 DNA: TGTGCCTGGAGTGTACAATATGGGGGCGGCTACACCTTC
CDR3 protein: CAWSVQYGGGYTF

V gene: TRBV19
clone size: many
J gene: TRBJ1-1
D gene: TRBD1
CDR3 DNA: TGTGCCAGTAGTCGCAGGGGGCACACTGAAGCTTTCTTT
CDR3 protein: CASSRRGHTEAFF

V gene: TRBV19
clone size: few
J gene: TRBJ2-1
D gene: -
CDR3 DNA: TGTGCCAGCTCCGACGGAAACTACAATGAGCAGTTCTTC
CDR3 protein: CASSDGNYNEQFF

V gene: TRBV28
clone size: many
J gene: TRBJ1-1
D gene: -
CDR3 DNA: TGTGCCAGCAGGACGGGACACTTGAACACTGAAGCTTTCTTT
CDR3 protein: CASRTGHLNTEAFF

V gene: TRBV20-1
clone size: few
J gene: TRBJ2-3
D gene: TRBD2
CDR3 DNA: TGCAGTGCCGATAGCGGGAGAGGGCCAGATACGCAGTATTTT
CDR3 protein: CSADSGRGPDTQYF

V gene: TRBV24-1
clone size: -
J gene: TRBJ2-1
D gene: -
CDR3 DNA: TGTGCCACCAGTGAACTTCGGGAGCAGTTCTTC
CDR3 protein: CATSELREQFF

V gene: TRBV7-9
clone size: many
J gene: TRBJ2-1
D gene: TRBD1
CDR3 DNA: TGTGCCAGCAGCTTTTTCCCGGGACAGAAAAATGAGCAGTTCTTC
CDR3 protein: CASSFFPGQKNEQFF

V gene: TRBV7-3
clone size: many
J gene: TRBJ2-1
D gene: -
CDR3 DNA: TGTGCCAGCAGCTCCTCCGGCAATGAGCAGTTCTTC
CDR3 protein: CASSSSGNEQFF

V gene: TRBV7-2
clone size: few
J gene: TRBJ2-2
D gene: -
CDR3 DNA: TGTGCCAGCAGCTTAGTTACTAGCAGGACCGGGGAGCTGTTTTTT
CDR3 protein: CASSLVTSRTGELFF

V gene: TRBV5-1
clone size: few
J gene: TRBJ1-2
D gene: -
CDR3 DNA: TGCGCCAGCAGCTTGGCTGGGGAAAGGCTCTATGGCTACACCTTC
CDR3 protein: CASSLAGERLYGYTF